This record looks at one T cell receptor (beta chain) sequence and its context. This clonotype was seen repeatedly, ten times or more. Its antigen has not been determined. Base-call qualities are not available, and no considerably larger clone is one nucleotide away. The receptor library was made with 5' RACE. Instrument used: NextSeq 500. The TCR library protocol attached a unique molecular identifier to each TCR cDNA molecule to allow correction of PCR and sequencing errors. Per the authors' processing: TCR identification, UMI-based error correction and CDR3 extraction were performed with Decombinator tools. Expanded TCRs were defined as those above a frequency of 2 per 1,000, corresponding to the top 1% of the tumor frequency distribution. Renyi diversity was computed with the R vegan package after each repertoire had been subsampled 100 times to 5,000 TCRs. CDR3 similarity networks were constructed using string-kernel similarity of amino acid triplets, with links drawn between CDR3s whose pairwise similarity was above 0.82. The raw public reads went through TCRdb reprocessing: fastp at Q25, MiXCR clone calling, in-frame beta chains kept. Merged by CDR3 protein, the rows form single entries marked with the most common genes and DNA. These V and J calls derive from TCRdb rather than the authors' analysis. In all, the sample holds about 40,000 distinct CDR3 sequences, and roughly 4.9% of those were seen once. The top ten constitute 25% to 30% of the sample.

The germline ends are 8 bases apart after V is trimmed by 5 bases and J by 1 base. CDR1 and CDR2 are read off the germline V gene (reference sequence) as MNHEY and SMNVEV. From the cysteine up to the phenylalanine, the CDR3 has a length of 13 residues. The only DNA kept is the CDR3, 39 bases in frame from the first base. The intended sense of this specimen's time point label: sample taken at primary tumor resection. The donors were more than 60 patients from the lung TRACERx cohort who had early-stage, untreated non-small cell lung cancer. For TCR sequencing, whole RNA was extracted from tumor and nontumor lung tissue, or from cryopreserved PBMC samples, and no cell sorting was done. Only patients with enough RNA available from two or more tumor regions were chosen for TCR sequencing. The data originate from a study of spatial heterogeneity in lung cancer (dated by TCRdb to between 2018 and 2021). Some background on the complete study: Beta-chain transcripts were consistently detected in greater numbers than alpha-chain transcripts, which likely reflects a higher abundance of beta-chain transcripts. At surgery, both alpha and beta chains were TCR-sequenced in more than 200 tumor regions, some 64 matched nontumor lung samples and a few dozen PBMC samples. In the raw uncorrected reads, each unique combination of TCR and UMI appeared more than ten times on average. TCR repertoire features were related to nonsynonymous mutation counts determined by whole-exome sequencing of tumor tissue. In non-small cell lung cancer, the study quantitatively compared TCR alpha and beta repertoires across several tumor regions, matched nontumor lung, and blood. The paper as a whole reports these results and caveats: Ubiquitous expanded tumor TCRs were found in blood more often at tumor resection than at routine follow-up. Confirming at a functional level the hypothesis that regional TCRs recognize regional mutations was considered to require additional single-cell paired TCR alpha and beta sequencing.

In this chain, TRBV27 is recombined with TRBJ1-1; TRBD1 is a weak D gene call, 5 bases matching. The sequence was collected from a female donor with early-stage non-small cell lung cancer. The source material was PBMCs, sampled at surgery. The nucleotides read TGTGCCAGCAGTGACCAGGGGAACACTGAAGCTTTCTTT. This codes for CASSDQGNTEAFF.